This entry lists 3 T cell receptor beta chains sequenced from one sample in a study of blood T cells in healthy people across ages. A sample-barcoded 5' primer and a J-beta primer mix were used in a second PCR of roughly 7 to 12 cycles. Via MiXCR, TCRdb re-called the 5' RACE reads, giving one row per CDR3 protein. The sample has 720,000 or so distinct CDR3 sequences; approximately 40% are singletons. The sample was blood. These receptor sequences come from a man older than 75 in good health.

This chain joins TRBV29-1 and TRBJ2-3; tentatively, D is TRBD1 or TRBD2 (5 bases each). The CDR3 is made up of 14 amino acids. Trimming shortened V by 6 bases and J by 3 bases, and 16 bases separated the two germline ends. The germline V gene has CDR1 SQVTM and CDR2 ANQGSEA. The CDR3 reads CSVGPGTLTDTQYF. CDR3 bases: TGCAGCGTCGGTCCAGGGACCCTTACAGATACGCAGTATTTT.

This clonotype was picked up many times. The genes are TRBV29-1 and TRBJ2-4; a possible D gene is TRBD1 (6 bases). The tail of the sequence fits TRBJ2-7 better, so the J call may be wrong. This CDR3 has 13 amino acids. Germline CDR1 SQVTM, CDR2 ANQGSEA. CDR3 in amino acids: CSVAGGRSNEQYF. DNA of the CDR3: TGCAGCGTTGCTGGGGGCAGGAGCAACGAGCAGTACTTC.

The genes are TRBV6-2 or TRBV6-3 and TRBJ2-1; no reliable D call. The V end lost 6 bases, the J end lost 9 bases, and 15 bases lay between the germline ends. The CDR3 sequence is 13 residues long. Germline lookup yields CDR1 MNHEY and CDR2 SVGEGT. The CDR3 spells CASSQTPSGEQFF. The CDR3 DNA reads as TGTGCCAGCAGCCAGACCCCCTCGGGTGAGCAGTTCTTC.